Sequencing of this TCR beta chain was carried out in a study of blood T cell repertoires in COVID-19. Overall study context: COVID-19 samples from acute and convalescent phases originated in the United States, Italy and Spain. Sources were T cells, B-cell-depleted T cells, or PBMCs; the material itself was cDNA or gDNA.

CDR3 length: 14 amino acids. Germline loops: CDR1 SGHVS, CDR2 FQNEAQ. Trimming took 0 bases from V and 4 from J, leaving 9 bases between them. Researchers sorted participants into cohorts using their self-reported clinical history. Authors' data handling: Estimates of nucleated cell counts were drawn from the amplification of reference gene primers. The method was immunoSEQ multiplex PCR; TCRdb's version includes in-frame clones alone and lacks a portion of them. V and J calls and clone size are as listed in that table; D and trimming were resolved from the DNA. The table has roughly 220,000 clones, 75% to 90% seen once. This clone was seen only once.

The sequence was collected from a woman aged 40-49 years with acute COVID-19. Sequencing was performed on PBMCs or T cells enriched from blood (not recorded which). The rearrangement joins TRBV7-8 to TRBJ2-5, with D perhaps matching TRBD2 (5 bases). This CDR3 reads CASSLAGIGETQYF. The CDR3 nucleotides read TGTGCCAGCAGCTTAGCCGGGATAGGAGAGACCCAGTACTTC. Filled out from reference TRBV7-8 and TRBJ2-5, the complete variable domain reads GAGVSQSPRYKVAKRGQDVALRCDPISGHVSLFWYQQALGQGPEFLTYFQNEAQLDKSGLPSDRFFAERPEGSVSTLKIQRTQQEDSAVYLCASSLAGIGETQYFGPGTRLLVL.